This T cell receptor (beta chain) appears in the sequencing data of a study of human T cells and chemical hapten exposure. Study details: Patients having alopecia areata, totalis or universalis were mostly female.

Time point defined: patch test 1, 2 weeks after DPC sensitization. Treatment denoted: therapeutic diphenylcyclopropenone sensitization with weekly scalp DPC. The CDR3 loop spans 14 amino acids. Between the trimmed V and J ends, which lost 5 bases and 0 bases, there was a span of 10 bases. CDR1 SGHTA and CDR2 FQGTGA come from the germline V gene. One entry per CDR3 protein, called by TCRdb with MiXCR from the RACE reads. The sample contains about 120,000 distinct CDR3 sequences, around 13% of which appear only once. The clonotype originates from a man in his late teens or twenties with alopecia areata. Some clones in this sample may be carry-over from other donors' samples. This chain connects TRBV7-3 to TRBJ1-1; no definite D call. Sequenced here: whole blood, sampled in connection with sensitization to the hapten diphenylcyclopropenone (DPC). CDR3 sequence (DNA): TGTGCCAGCAGCCAAGAGGCGGTGAACACTGAAGCTTTCTTT. It translates to CASSQEAVNTEAFF.